The present TCR beta chain was sequenced within a study of blood T cell repertoires in COVID-19. Overall study context: Samples came from the United States, Italy and Spain, spanning acute and convalescent COVID-19. PBMCs, B-cell-depleted T cells, or T cells provided the cDNA or gDNA that made up the material.

As for this clone: Other DNA sequences within the sample encode an identical CDR3.

Per the original methods: Using reference gene primer amplification, nucleated cell counts were estimated. Produced via immunoSEQ multiplex PCR; TCRdb's table is partial and in-frame only. D and trimming come from the DNA, and the V and J calls and clone size come from that table. The sample consists of roughly 160,000 clones, 86% of them appearing once. Trimming took off 0 bases at V and 4 bases at J, with 9 bases between the two ends. The CDR3 runs 14 residues. Germline V gene lookup returns CDR1 SGHVS and CDR2 FQNEAQ. This chain uses TRBV7-8 with TRBJ1-1, with a tentative D call TRBD1 (5 bases). This TCR derives from a man aged 45-65 years with active or convalescent COVID-19. Source material: peripheral blood. The CDR3 sequence is CASSLAQGFTEAFF. DNA of the CDR3: TGTGCCAGCAGCTTAGCGCAGGGATTCACTGAAGCTTTCTTT.